This T cell receptor (beta chain) was captured by sequencing in a study of identifying expanded T cells in peripheral blood. This clone has just a few counts. The table came from immunoSEQ multiplex PCR; TCRdb's copy has only in-frame clones and leaves some out. The sample lists 55,000 to 75,000 clones; about 87% were seen once. The TCR originated in a person aged 18-70 years in good health. The specimen was blood.

CDR3 in DNA: TGTGCCAGCAGCGGCCCATTGAGCTCCTATAATTCACCCCTCCACTTT. Its translation is CASSGPLSSYNSPLHF. V and J are TRBV2 and TRBJ1-6; D uncertain. CDR3 length: 16 residues. CDR1 and CDR2 from the germline V gene are SNHLY and FYNNEI. V was pared by 6 bases and J by 0 bases, with 12 bases between.